Sequencing of this T cell receptor (beta chain) was carried out in a study of blood T cell repertoires in COVID-19. Looking at the study overall: Specimens from acute and convalescent COVID-19 originated in the United States, Italy and Spain. T cells, B-cell-depleted T cells, or PBMCs provided the cDNA or gDNA that served as material.

In the authors' methods: Researchers report that nucleated cell counts were estimated from reference gene primer amplification. Profiling relied on immunoSEQ multiplex PCR, and the TCRdb table lists in-frame clones only, not all of them. V, J and clone size are those of that table, while D and trimming were read from the DNA. This sample has roughly 230,000 clones, with roughly 89% found just once. Patients in Seattle were enrolled during active infection, then followed longitudinally. The V end lost 3 bases, the J end lost 4 bases, and 10 bases lay between the germline ends. The germline V gene has CDR1 SGHNT and CDR2 YYREEE (reference sequence). This CDR3 is 13 amino acids long.

The V and J genes are TRBV5-4 and TRBJ1-1; D is undetermined. The sequence was obtained from a woman aged 60-70 years with COVID-19, enrolled during active disease. Sequenced input: peripheral blood. Here the CDR3 DNA reads TGTGCCAGCAGCTATACAGAGGGCACTGAAGCTTTCTTT. It specifies CASSYTEGTEAFF.